A single T cell receptor beta chain is shown here with its context. No antigen is known for it. This record comes from a study of Graves' ophthalmopathy and Graves' hyperthyroidism. Findings and caveats of the study: Blood repertoires reportedly contained most expanded thyroid clonotypes above 0.001 frequency.

Establishment of the diagnosis relied upon clinical symptoms, serum thyroxine, TRAb, thyroid ultrasound and orbital computed tomography. CDR3 length: 13 residues. Germline values: CDR1 SEHNR, CDR2 FQNEAQ (reference sequence). V was trimmed by 6 bases and J by 4 bases, leaving 10 bases between them. TCR beta CDR3 amplification used RNA transcripts. HTBI primers served in a first-round RT-PCR, which a second-round multiplex PCR followed. Using its own MiXCR run on the multiplex PCR reads, TCRdb lists one record per CDR3 protein. The sample carries 200,000 to 300,000 distinct CDR3 sequences, about 47% recorded once.

The source material was peripheral blood. This sequence originates from an adult man with Graves' ophthalmopathy. This chain links TRBV7-9 with TRBJ1-3, with D tentatively TRBD1 (6 bases). CDR3 sequence reads: CASSPGAGNTIYF. CDR3 sequence (DNA): TGTGCCAGCAGTCCAGGGGCCGGAAACACCATATATTTT.